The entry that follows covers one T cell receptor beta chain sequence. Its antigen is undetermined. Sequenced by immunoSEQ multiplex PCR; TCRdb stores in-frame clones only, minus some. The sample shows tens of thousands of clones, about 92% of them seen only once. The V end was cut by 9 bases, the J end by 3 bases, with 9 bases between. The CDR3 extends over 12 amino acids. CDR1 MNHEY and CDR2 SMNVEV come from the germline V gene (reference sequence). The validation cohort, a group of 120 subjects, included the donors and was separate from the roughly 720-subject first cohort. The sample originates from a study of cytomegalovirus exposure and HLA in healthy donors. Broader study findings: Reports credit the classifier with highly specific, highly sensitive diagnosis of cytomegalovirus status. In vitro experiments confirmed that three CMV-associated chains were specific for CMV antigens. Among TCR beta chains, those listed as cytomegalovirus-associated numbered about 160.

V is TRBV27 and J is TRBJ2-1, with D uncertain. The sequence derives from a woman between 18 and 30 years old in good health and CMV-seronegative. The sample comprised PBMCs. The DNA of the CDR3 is TGTGCCAGTTCCGGGTTCTACAATGAGCAGTTCTTC. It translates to CASSGFYNEQFF.